This T cell receptor beta chain was sequenced for a study of T cell changes during pregnancy in multiple sclerosis. Assay used: immunoSEQ multiplex PCR; TCRdb lists only in-frame clones, some missing. The sample consists of 80,000 or so clones, just over 90% of them appearing once. Germline values: CDR1 SNHLY, CDR2 FYNNEI. V lost 7 bases and J lost 6, with 10 bases in between. The CDR3 has 11 residues. The clonotype originates from a female donor with multiple sclerosis, enrolled in a pregnancy study. The V gene is TRBV2, the J gene TRBJ2-7; no clear D gene. Sample: peripheral blood, taken before pregnancy. The CDR3 DNA reads as TGTGCCAGCATTTTTCAGATCGAGCAGTACTTC. Amino acids: CASIFQIEQYF.